One and the same sample provided the 5 T cell receptor beta chains below, sequenced in a study of cytomegalovirus exposure and HLA in healthy donors. PCR used 60 Vbeta primers and 13 Jbeta primers. Sequencing was performed with immunoSEQ multiplex PCR; in TCRdb, only in-frame clones are kept and a portion is missing. Of roughly 120,000 clones detected, around three quarters appear once; the ten largest clones hold approximately 2.5%. Sequenced material: PBMCs. The origin of the receptors is a woman aged 40 to 50 in good health and CMV-seropositive.

This chain uses TRBV7-8 with TRBJ1-5; 7 nucleotides line up with TRBD1. Germline CDR1 reads SGHVS; CDR2 reads FQNEAQ. This CDR3 region has 16 residues. The trim removed 4 bases at V and 7 bases at J, leaving 13 bases unmatched. CDR3 region: CASSSMGSTGTQPQHF. The DNA of the CDR3 is TGTGCCAGCAGCTCCATGGGATCGACAGGGACACAGCCCCAGCATTTT. The full variable domain, rest sourced from reference TRBV7-8 and TRBJ1-5, is GAGVSQSPRYKVAKRGQDVALRCDPISGHVSLFWYQQALGQGPEFLTYFQNEAQLDKSGLPSDRFFAERPEGSVSTLKIQRTQQEDSAVYLCASSSMGSTGTQPQHFGDGTRLSIL.

The rearrangement uses TRBV7-9 and TRBJ2-1; possibly TRBD1 for D (6 bases). The CDR3 is 13 amino acids. Deletions cut 5 bases from V and 6 bases from J, with 11 bases between. The V gene's germline CDR1 is SEHNR and CDR2 FQNEAQ (reference sequence). The CDR3 nucleotides are TGTGCCAGCAGCCCGACAGGCCCCAATGAGCAGTTCTTC. As protein: CASSPTGPNEQFF.

The J gene is TRBJ2-7, the V gene TRBV11-2, with 8 bases identical to TRBD1. The CDR3 is made up of 15 amino acids. The V gene end was trimmed by 5 bases and the J gene end by 6 bases; junction bases not matched to a gene: 12. The germline gives CDR1 SGHAT, CDR2 FQNNGV. For the CDR3, the DNA is TGTGCCAGCAGCCGCAGCCGAGGACAGGGAATCGAGCAGTACTTC. Translated, it gives CASSRSRGQGIEQYF.

V gene TRBV10-3 combines with J gene TRBJ1-6; perhaps TRBD1 as D (5 bases). Germline CDR1 is ENHRY and CDR2 is SYGVKD. This CDR3 region has 15 residues. Trimming cost V 0 bases and J 7 bases, with 10 bases left between them. The CDR3 region has the DNA TGTGCCATCAGTGAGTCGAACAGGCCAAATTCACCCCTCCACTTT. It codes for CAISESNRPNSPLHF.

The chain joins TRBV4-2 to TRBJ2-7; 8 bases are shared with TRBD2. V gave up 0 bases and J gave up 4 bases; unmatched junction bases: 8. Germline V gene sequence: CDR1 LGHNA, CDR2 YNFKEQ. This CDR3 spans 16 amino acids. As DNA, the CDR3 is TGTGCCAGCAGCCAAGATTGGGGACTAGGCCGGTACGAGCAGTACTTC. This codes for CASSQDWGLGRYEQYF.